The source of this TCR beta chain is a study of patients and donors after allogeneic stem cell transplantation. TCRdb passed the RT-PCR reads through MiXCR, listing each CDR3 protein once. This sample carries about 57,000 distinct CDR3 sequences, 10% to 15% of them seen once, and the ten largest clones take around a third. This clonotype has a handful of counts. The receptor was isolated from a human donor who was either an allogeneic HSCT recipient or a stem cell or donor lymphocyte infusion donor (not recorded which). It is not recorded whose cells these are; they may come from a transplant donor. Sequencing was done on a sample of blood, either unsorted or a sorted T cell fraction (not recorded which).

The CDR3 sequence: CASSPWSGELFF. The CDR3 DNA is TGTGCCAGCAGTCCTTGGTCCGGGGAGCTGTTTTTT. The chain recombines TRBV27 with TRBJ2-2, with D hard to call. The CDR3 is 12 amino acids. Trimming shortened V by 5 bases and J by 6 bases, and 7 bases separated the two germline ends. Germline V gives CDR1 MNHEY, CDR2 SMNVEV (reference sequence).